Listed below are T cell receptor beta chains from one sample, sequenced in a study of shared clonotypes between healthy human individuals. Measured with immunoSEQ multiplex PCR; TCRdb has only the in-frame clones, and not every one. The sample has 2 million to 2.5 million clones; around 96% are singletons. What was sequenced was naive CD8+ T cells sorted from blood. All receptors derive from a man between 18 and 29 years old in good health. Each CDR3 is given with its conserved first and last residue. Each record gives: V gene, J gene, clone size, D gene, CDR3 protein, CDR3 DNA. D genes are given only for firm matches. Where a row states a size, it is once, few, many or the class of an expanded clone; other rows omit it.

V: TRBV7-7; J: TRBJ1-6; size: NA; D: TRBD1; CDR3: CAVSWAGGRYSPLHF; DNA: TGTGCTGTATCTTGGGCAGGGGGGCGGTATTCACCCCTCCACTTT
V: TRBV6-1; J: TRBJ2-1; size: NA; D: NA; CDR3: CASSATIRDWYNEQFF; DNA: TGTGCCAGCAGTGCCACCATACGGGACTGGTACAATGAGCAGTTCTTC
V: TRBV30; J: TRBJ2-1; size: NA; D: NA; CDR3: CAWSVGAGNNEQFF; DNA: TGTGCCTGGAGTGTAGGCGCAGGCAACAATGAGCAGTTCTTC
V: TRBV6-1; J: TRBJ1-4; size: NA; D: NA; CDR3: CASSEGQRVSVREKLFF; DNA: TGTGCCAGCAGTGAAGGACAGCGAGTCTCCGTCCGGGAAAAACTGTTTTTT
V: TRBV28; J: TRBJ2-2; size: once; D: NA; CDR3: CASSLFKKGRAGTGELFF; DNA: TGTGCCAGCAGTTTATTCAAGAAGGGCAGGGCGGGCACCGGGGAGCTGTTTTTT
V: TRBV11-1; J: TRBJ2-7; size: NA; D: TRBD1; CDR3: CASSLVTGGSYEQYF; DNA: TGTGCCAGCAGCTTAGTGACAGGGGGCTCCTACGAGCAGTACTTC
V: TRBV7-9; J: TRBJ1-1; size: once; D: NA; CDR3: CASSLGDSKEAFF; DNA: TGTGCCAGCAGCTTAGGAGACAGTAAAGAGGCTTTCTTT
V: TRBV2; J: TRBJ2-1; size: NA; D: NA; CDR3: CATQDEGLEQFF; DNA: TGTGCCACCCAGGATGAAGGACTAGAGCAGTTCTTC
V: TRBV7-8; J: TRBJ2-5; size: few; D: TRBD2; CDR3: CASSQRLAGWRETQYF; DNA: TGTGCCAGCAGCCAACGACTAGCGGGGTGGCGGGAGACCCAGTACTTC
V: TRBV4-1; J: TRBJ2-5; size: once; D: TRBD2; CDR3: CASSPPGLAGVSGVETQYF; DNA: TGCGCCAGCAGCCCTCCGGGACTAGCGGGAGTATCGGGTGTGGAGACCCAGTACTTC
V: TRBV6-5; J: TRBJ2-3; size: NA; D: NA; CDR3: CASSYAGSSPDTQYF; DNA: TGTGCCAGCAGTTATGCGGGATCCAGTCCAGATACGCAGTATTTT
V: TRBV4-1; J: TRBJ1-1; size: NA; D: NA; CDR3: CASSDYGGGTEAFF; DNA: TGCGCCAGCAGCGACTACGGGGGCGGCACTGAAGCTTTCTTT
V: TRBV9; J: TRBJ2-3; size: once; D: NA; CDR3: CASRVGADGEYTDTQYF; DNA: TGTGCCAGCAGAGTGGGGGCGGACGGAGAGTACACAGATACGCAGTATTTT
V: TRBV19; J: TRBJ1-1; size: NA; D: NA; CDR3: CASSTSSGGQNEAFF; DNA: TGTGCCAGTAGTACCTCAAGCGGGGGTCAGAATGAAGCTTTCTTT
V: TRBV4-3; J: TRBJ2-1; size: NA; D: NA; CDR3: CASSQGAWGTYNEQFF; DNA: TGCGCCAGCAGCCAGGGGGCGTGGGGCACCTACAATGAGCAGTTCTTC
V: TRBV21-1; J: TRBJ1-1; size: NA; D: NA; CDR3: CASTVTGPEAFF; DNA: TGTGCCAGCACCGTCACCGGTCCTGAAGCTTTCTTT
V: TRBV27; J: TRBJ1-1; size: NA; D: NA; CDR3: CASSFGGGGAAEAFF; DNA: TGTGCCAGCAGTTTTGGGGGTGGGGGCGCGGCTGAAGCTTTCTTT
V: TRBV5-1; J: TRBJ1-1; size: NA; D: NA; CDR3: CASSLEVGGNTEAFF; DNA: TGCGCCAGCAGCTTGGAGGTAGGCGGGAACACTGAAGCTTTCTTT
V: TRBV19; J: TRBJ2-7; size: once; D: TRBD1; CDR3: CASSLGQGYEQYF; DNA: TGTGCCAGTAGTTTAGGACAGGGCTACGAGCAGTACTTC
V: TRBV6-5; J: TRBJ1-1; size: NA; D: TRBD1; CDR3: CASSSTGEGTEAFF; DNA: TGTGCCAGCAGTTCCACAGGGGAAGGGACTGAAGCTTTCTTT
V: TRBV10-3; J: TRBJ2-2; size: NA; D: NA; CDR3: CAISEAAGELFF; DNA: TGTGCCATCAGTGAAGCGGCCGGGGAGCTGTTTTTT
V: TRBV2; J: TRBJ2-1; size: few; D: NA; CDR3: CASSELAVYNEQFF; DNA: TGTGCCAGCAGTGAACTGGCAGTGTACAATGAGCAGTTCTTC
V: TRBV5-8; J: TRBJ2-7; size: NA; D: NA; CDR3: CASSYDGLNWSYEQYF; DNA: TGTGCCAGCAGCTATGATGGCCTAAATTGGTCCTACGAGCAGTACTTC
V: TRBV5-6; J: TRBJ2-7; size: NA; D: NA; CDR3: CASSLNWGSGEQYF; DNA: TGTGCCAGCAGCTTGAATTGGGGATCGGGGGAGCAGTACTTC
V: TRBV19; J: TRBJ2-1; size: NA; D: TRBD2; CDR3: CASSLAPGLVNEQFF; DNA: TGTGCCAGTAGTCTAGCCCCCGGACTAGTCAATGAGCAGTTCTTC
V: TRBV27; J: TRBJ1-4; size: NA; D: NA; CDR3: CASSGVGTNEKLFF; DNA: TGTGCCAGCAGTGGGGTGGGAACTAATGAAAAACTGTTTTTT
V: TRBV12-5; J: TRBJ2-5; size: NA; D: NA; CDR3: CASVWGEETQYF; DNA: TGTGCTAGTGTTTGGGGGGAAGAGACCCAGTACTTC
V: TRBV4-3; J: TRBJ2-3; size: NA; D: TRBD2; CDR3: CASSPGLAGGETDTQYF; DNA: TGCGCCAGCAGCCCGGGACTAGCGGGGGGGGAGACAGATACGCAGTATTTT
V: TRBV2; J: TRBJ1-5; size: NA; D: TRBD1; CDR3: CASSEGTGSWQPQHF; DNA: TGTGCCAGCAGTGAAGGGACAGGGAGTTGGCAGCCCCAGCATTTT